This T cell receptor (beta chain) originates from a study of shared clonotypes between healthy human individuals (dated by TCRdb to about 2020). Context from the whole study: The cohort comprised two women and a few men aged 18 to 49 years. Each donor's leukapheresis produced roughly between roughly 0.85 and 9.5 billion PBMCs. To increase sequencing depth and limit assay-specific biases, different laboratories used diverse techniques to prepare libraries and sequence TCR repertoires. To estimate repertoire size and how much clonotypes are shared between individuals, the study performed deep sequencing of blood TCR repertoires from about five healthy adults.

Using the deep immunoSEQ assay, multiplex PCR amplified TCR CDR3 regions from genomic DNA. Genomic DNA extracted from each cell subset was distributed evenly over all wells of several immunoSEQ 96-well plates, and each plate served as one replicate. For unsorted PBMC, about 0.3 ug genomic DNA, equal to about 29,000 T cell genomes, was loaded into each replicate PCR. Genomic DNA from unsorted PBMC was sequenced over ten immunoSEQ deep assay plates. Purified libraries were measured with a Qubit 3.0 fluorometer, size-checked on a Bioanalyzer 2100, and measured again with the KAPA Library Quantification kit. Every immunoSEQ 96-well plate was sequenced on a separate single-read 150-cycle Illumina NextSeq 550 flow cell. Per the source publication's procedure: Because the immunoSEQ output held only junctional sequences and lacked quality scores, the filtering could not match the filtering applied to full-length reads. Sequences were annotated with PyIR, a Python wrapper for IgBLAST v1.9, and V/J genes and CDR3 were assigned using IMGT germline references. Any read was removed if the V/J assignment was weak (E-value above 1e-6), the CDR3 was missing, or the read contained stop codons, out-of-frame junctions, or ambiguous translated residues. V3J clonotypes were defined as sequences sharing an identical inferred V gene, J gene, and CDR3 amino acid sequence. Percentage overlap between repertoires was calculated by dividing the number of shared unique clonotypes by the size of the smaller repertoire. Three approaches were used to assess repertoire richness: RTK rarefaction, the Chao1 estimator, and Recon v2.1 estimates of unobserved clonotypes. Entries here come from immuneACCESS through TCRdb and include only in-frame sequences with V and J called. Some clones fail to appear in such tables; in the studies checked, an unresolved V gene covers under half of the shortfall, and the cause of the remainder is unknown. Clonal size and the V and J genes are those of that table, whereas D and trimming came from the DNA. Across this sample there are some 510,000 clones, with 79% seen only once. The leading ten clones occupy roughly 13% of the sample.

The donors were healthy, HIV-negative adults with no recently reported acute infections or vaccinations. Every donor was a Caucasian adult living in Nashville, Tennessee, USA. For unsorted samples, about 87 million PBMCs were counted, and genomic DNA was extracted using the QIAamp DNA Blood Mini kit. After blood collection by leukapheresis, PBMCs were isolated using Ficoll-Histopaque density gradient centrifugation and then cryopreserved in the vapor phase of liquid nitrogen. Taken from cysteine to phenylalanine, the CDR3 has 14 residues. The kept DNA is CDR3 alone, 42 bases in frame from the first base. The germline V gene (reference sequence) supplies CDR1 LNHDA and CDR2 SQIVND. V is cut back by 4 bases and J by 5 bases, with 4 bases in the junction unmatched. The paper as a whole reports these results and caveats: The genetic and exposure-history diversity represented was limited by the small number of donors. Sampling was limited to blood, and TCR repertoires in tissue likely differ from TCR repertoires in blood. Pairwise subsampling led to the expectation that sequencing depth would affect the degree of clonotype sharing among donors.

Concerning this clone itself: Its target antigen remains unknown. The sample holds no much larger clone one base away, and base qualities are not on file.

The TCR originated in a woman aged 40 to 50 in good health. Some clones in this sample may be carry-over from other donors' samples. Sequenced sample: PBMCs. The sequence links TRBV19 to TRBJ1-1, and TRBD1 matches 10 of the central bases. CDR3 region: CASSRDRGRTEAFF. The sequence in DNA is TGTGCCAGTAGTAGGGACAGGGGCCGAACTGAAGCTTTCTTT.